This T cell receptor (beta chain) is drawn from a study of molecular identifiers for immune sequencing clone quantification. Naive CD8 T cells were FACS-sorted by CD8+CD4-CCR7+CD45RA+ markers. This CDR3 region has 13 residues. V shed 7 bases and J 2 bases; nucleotides not matched to a gene: 3. TCRdb recomputed calls from the PCR reads with MiXCR, one row per CDR3 protein. The sample lists over 600,000 distinct CDR3 sequences; nearly 20% were seen once. The sequenced sample consisted of naive CD8+ T cells from blood, with Jurkat cell RNA spiked in. Subset given: FACS-sorted CD8+CD4-CCR7+CD45RA+ naive T cells. The source is a human donor in good health. Some libraries in this study had Jurkat cell RNA spiked in. This chain connects TRBV12-3 or TRBV12-4 to TRBJ2-5; 8 bases agree with TRBD2. The CDR3 reads CASNPGGQETQYF. DNA of the CDR3: TGTGCCAGCAACCCGGGGGGGCAAGAGACCCAGTACTTC.